The 14 T cell receptor beta chains reported below all come from one sample, sequenced in a study of regulatory T cells in long-lasting Graves disease. For TCR beta, libraries came from iRepertoire HTBI primers and Arm-PCR of CDR3 regions. TCRdb recomputed calls from the multiplex PCR reads with MiXCR, one row per CDR3 protein. The repertoire holds some 560,000 distinct CDR3 sequences, with 15% to 20% as singletons. Specified time point: newly diagnosed GD, antithyroid drugs for less than 3 months. Extracted RNA from PBMCs served as the source of the TCR library. In addition, the sample was reused for a study of T cells in Graves' hyperthyroidism and ophthalmopathy.

The sample in question was peripheral blood mononuclear cells (PBMCs), obtained at new diagnosis, from a patient treated with antithyroid drugs. These receptors were collected from a woman aged 35 to 59 with Graves disease.

Many counts were recorded for this clonotype. V gene TRBV2 combines with J gene TRBJ2-7, with 7 bases lining up with TRBD1. The CDR3 loop spans 14 amino acids. CDR1 is SNHLY, CDR2 FYNNEI, per germline. V gave up 4 bases and J gave up 6 bases; unmatched junction bases: 9. The DNA for the CDR3 is TGTGCCAGCAGTGCCTCTGGACAGGCGGGCGAGCAGTACTTC. The encoded protein is CASSASGQAGEQYF. Full variable domain (remainder filled in from reference TRBV2 and TRBJ2-7): EPEVTQTPSHQVTQMGQEVILRCVPISNHLYFYWYRQILGQKVEFLVSFYNNEISEKSEIFDDQFSVERPDGSNFTLKIRSTKLEDSAMYFCASSASGQAGEQYFGPGTRLTVT.

In the case of this clonotype: A much larger clone lies one base from this, so it may be a read error. The V call is TRBV12-3 or TRBV12-4, the J call TRBJ2-3; D is unclear. The last part of the DNA fits TRBJ2-5 better; the J call may be wrong. The CDR3 consists of 12 residues. The CDR3 here is CASKGPIRTQYF. In DNA, the CDR3 is TGTGCCAGCAAAGGGCCCATACGGACCCAGTACTTC.

This clonotype was picked up many times. The chain employs TRBV5-1 and TRBJ2-3; 10 bases agree with TRBD2. V lost 2 bases, J lost 3 bases, and 3 bases stayed unmatched. CDR3 length: 15 residues. From germline, CDR1 is SGHRS and CDR2 YFSETQ. CDR3 nucleotides: TGCGCCAGCAGCTTCAGCGGGGGGGCGACAGATACGCAGTATTTT. It yields the protein CASSFSGGATDTQYF.

The chain has TRBV4-1 and TRBJ2-3, with 13 bases identical to TRBD2. Germline CDR1 and CDR2: MGHRA and YSYEKL. The CDR3 is made up of 16 amino acids. V lost 3 bases and J lost 4; bases outside the gene matches: 4. CDR3 DNA: TGCGCCAGCAGCCAGGGGACTAGCGGGGTTTCAGATACGCAGTATTTT. Protein: CASSQGTSGVSDTQYF.

The chain has TRBV10-2 and TRBJ2-2; TRBD2 aligns across 7 bases. The CDR3 has 16 residues. The ends lost 8 bases at V and 4 bases at J; junction bases unmatched: 13. Germline V gene sequence: CDR1 WSHSY, CDR2 SAAADI. CDR3 residues: CASSWHGSGSTGELFF. CDR3 coding DNA: TGCGCCAGCTCCTGGCATGGTAGCGGGTCCACCGGGGAGCTGTTTTTT.

This clonotype has ten or more counts. The V gene is TRBV12-3 or TRBV12-4, the J gene TRBJ2-3, with 7 bases that match TRBD2. With V trimmed by 2 bases and J by 3 bases, 5 bases remained unmatched. The CDR3 contains 15 residues. This chain's CDR3 is CASSLLAGVTDTQYF. DNA of the CDR3: TGTGCCAGCAGTTTACTGGCGGGGGTTACAGATACGCAGTATTTT.

This clonotype was seen at least ten times. The gene calls are TRBV12-3 or TRBV12-4 and TRBJ1-1; no clear D gene. Trimming cost V 6 bases and J 8 bases, with 13 bases left between them. The CDR3 loop spans 12 amino acids. The CDR3: CASSVPPPEAFF. The CDR3 bases are TGTGCCAGCAGCGTCCCACCCCCCGAAGCTTTCTTT.

The chain recombines TRBV6-2 or TRBV6-3 with TRBJ2-7; 10 bases align to TRBD1. Losses at the gene ends were 5 bases for V and 5 bases for J; bases not matched to a gene: 9. CDR1 MNHEY and CDR2 SVGEGT come from the germline V gene. The CDR3 is made up of 15 amino acids. The CDR3 sequence: CASSDPGQGIHEQYF. For the CDR3, the DNA is TGTGCCAGCAGTGATCCGGGACAGGGGATCCACGAGCAGTACTTC.

In this sample, this clonotype turned up many times. The chain uses TRBV6-1 and TRBJ1-5; D is perhaps TRBD1 (5 bases). Trimming took 1 base from V and 4 from J, leaving 8 bases between them. This CDR3 has 14 residues. Germline V gene lookup returns CDR1 MNHNS and CDR2 SASEGT. The CDR3 nucleotides read TGTGCCAGCAGTGAAGTGGGGGTAAATCAGCCCCAGCATTTT. It codes for CASSEVGVNQPQHF.

At least ten counts were recorded for this clonotype. The J gene is TRBJ1-1, the V gene TRBV5-5; D may be TRBD1 (6 bases). The CDR3 covers 14 residues. Trimming removed 4 bases at V and 0 bases at J, with 10 bases between. Looked up from germline, CDR1 is SGHKS and CDR2 is YYEKEE (reference sequence). CDR3 in amino acids: CASSVDRMNTEAFF. CDR3 nucleotides: TGTGCCAGCAGCGTTGACAGGATGAACACTGAAGCTTTCTTT.

V gene TRBV12-3 or TRBV12-4 combines with J gene TRBJ2-6, with TRBD1 identical over 8 bases. The J segment lost 0 bases and the V segment lost 8 bases, leaving 9 bases of the junction unmatched. This CDR3 contains 17 residues. CDR3 loop: CASDRGSFSSGANVLTF. The CDR3 DNA reads TGTGCCAGCGACAGGGGCTCCTTCAGCTCTGGGGCCAACGTCCTGACTTTC.

This clonotype has only a few counts. The chain carries TRBV7-2 and TRBJ1-2; 8 bases match TRBD1. The CDR3 covers 19 residues. CDR1 and CDR2 from the germline V gene are SGHTA and FQGNSA. Losses at the gene ends were 0 bases for V and 8 bases for J; bases not matched to a gene: 20. The CDR3 region is CASSLARRRQGTSGGGYTF. CDR3 DNA: TGTGCCAGCAGCTTAGCGCGCAGAAGACAGGGGACGTCTGGTGGCGGCTACACCTTC.

This clonotype was found a few times. CDR3 sequence (DNA): TGTGCCAGCAGCTTAGCGCTGGGGATTAATGAAAAACTGTTTTTT. Protein product: CASSLALGINEKLFF. The gene calls are TRBV7-6 and TRBJ1-4; D unresolved. Per germline, CDR1 SGHVS and CDR2 FNYEAQ. CDR3 length: 15 amino acids. The V gene lost 0 bases and the J gene lost 4 bases, with 9 bases spanning the gap.

This clonotype was seen at least ten times. The chain carries TRBV3-1 and TRBJ1-3; no clear D gene. Germline loops: CDR1 LGHDT, CDR2 YNNKEL (reference sequence). The V gene lost 8 bases and the J gene lost 0 bases, with 8 bases spanning the gap. CDR3 length: 13 residues. The CDR3 sequence is CASRVSSGNTIYF. The DNA for the CDR3 is TGTGCCAGCCGAGTTTCCTCTGGAAACACCATATATTTT.